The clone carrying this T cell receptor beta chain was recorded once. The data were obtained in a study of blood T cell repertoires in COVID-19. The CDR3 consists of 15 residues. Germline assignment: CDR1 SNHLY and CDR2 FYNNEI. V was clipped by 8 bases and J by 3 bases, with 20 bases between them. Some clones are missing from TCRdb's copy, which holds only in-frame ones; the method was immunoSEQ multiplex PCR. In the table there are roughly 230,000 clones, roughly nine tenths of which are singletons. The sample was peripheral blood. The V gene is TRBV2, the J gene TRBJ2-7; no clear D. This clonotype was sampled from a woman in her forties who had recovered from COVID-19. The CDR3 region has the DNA TGTGCCAGCCGGTGGGCCCCGATGGAACTCTACGAGCAGTACTTC. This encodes CASRWAPMELYEQYF. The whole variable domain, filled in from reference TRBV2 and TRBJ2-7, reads EPEVTQTPSHQVTQMGQEVILRCVPISNHLYFYWYRQILGQKVEFLVSFYNNEISEKSEIFDDQFSVERPDGSNFTLKIRSTKLEDSAMYFCASRWAPMELYEQYFGPGTRLTVT.